Listed below are T cell receptor beta chains from one sample, sequenced in a study of blood T cell repertoires in COVID-19. Repertoires were generated with immunoSEQ multiplex PCR, while TCRdb's copy carries only in-frame clones and drops some. The sample has 300,000 to 400,000 clones; roughly nine tenths are singletons. Specimen: PBMCs or T cells enriched from blood (not recorded which). The receptor set was obtained from a woman between 25 and 40 years old who had recovered from COVID-19. Each CDR3 is given with its conserved first and last residue. D genes are given only for firm matches. Size values are once, few and many counts, or a class for expanded clones, and some rows have none.

V gene,J gene,clone size,D gene,CDR3 DNA,CDR3 protein
TRBV19,TRBJ1-5,-,TRBD1,TGTGCCAGTAGTCCCGGGACAGGGGGCAGGGATCAGCCCCAGCATTTT,CASSPGTGGRDQPQHF
TRBV2,TRBJ2-5,-,-,TGTGCCAGCAGTGCTCGGGAGACCCAGTACTTC,CASSARETQYF
TRBV13,TRBJ1-1,-,-,TGTGCCAGCAGCTTACCAGGGGAGAACACTGAAGCTTTCTTT,CASSLPGENTEAFF
TRBV6-5,TRBJ1-6,few,-,TGTGCCAGCAGTTACGGACAGAATTCACCCCTCCACTTT,CASSYGQNSPLHF
TRBV6-4,TRBJ1-4,-,-,TGTGCCAGCAGCCAGGGGCCTAATGAAAAACTGTTTTTT,CASSQGPNEKLFF
TRBV7-2,TRBJ1-4,-,TRBD1,TGTGCCAGCAGCCCAGGCCGGGACAGGGTAGGCACTAATGAAAAACTGTTTTTT,CASSPGRDRVGTNEKLFF
TRBV11-2,TRBJ1-2,-,TRBD1,TGTGCCAGCAGCTTAGTAGCGACGGGACAGGGGGTTGGCTACACCTTC,CASSLVATGQGVGYTF
TRBV14,TRBJ1-2,-,-,TGTGCCAGCAGCCTAACGGGGACATATGGCTACACCTTC,CASSLTGTYGYTF
TRBV5-4,TRBJ2-3,few,-,TGTGCCAGCAGCTTGGGGGCAGGGCCGGGCACAGATACGCAGTATTTT,CASSLGAGPGTDTQYF
TRBV28,TRBJ2-1,-,-,TGTGCCAGTACGGGCGGGGAGGCCATAGACAATGAGCAGTTCTTC,CASTGGEAIDNEQFF
TRBV28,TRBJ1-5,-,TRBD1,TGTGCCAGCAGCCCCATGGGACAGGGCTATCAGCCCCAGCATTTT,CASSPMGQGYQPQHF
TRBV27,TRBJ2-3,-,-,TGTGCCAGCAGTTTATTAGCTCCCAGGGGCACAGATACGCAGTATTTT,CASSLLAPRGTDTQYF
TRBV2,TRBJ1-4,-,TRBD1,TGTGCCAGCAGCCCGGGACAGGGCGATGAAAAACTGTTTTTT,CASSPGQGDEKLFF
TRBV30,TRBJ1-1,once,-,TGTGCCATCCAAGAACACACCACTGAAGCTTTCTTT,CAIQEHTTEAFF
TRBV12-3/TRBV12-4,TRBJ1-1,-,-,TGTGCCAGCAGTTTGTGGCCCGAAGCTTTCTTT,CASSLWPEAFF
TRBV4-1,TRBJ2-3,-,TRBD2,TGCGCCAGCAGCCCTAATAGCGGGGGCCCAGATACGCAGTATTTT,CASSPNSGGPDTQYF
TRBV29-1,TRBJ2-7,few,TRBD2,TGCAGCGTTGGGGGACTAGCGGGGGTTTCCTACGAGCAGTACTTC,CSVGGLAGVSYEQYF
TRBV4-1,TRBJ1-2,-,-,TGCGCCAGCAGCCACCCCCGTAGGGGGGGTGCTAACTATGGCTACACCTTC,CASSHPRRGGANYGYTF
TRBV5-4,TRBJ1-4,-,-,TGTGCCAGCAGCTTTGCGGCAGGGGCGGATGAAAAACTGTTTTTT,CASSFAAGADEKLFF
TRBV4-1,TRBJ2-2,-,TRBD1,TGCGCCAGCAGCCAGGGGCCCCCGACAGGGGCGAACACCGGGGAGCTGTTTTTT,CASSQGPPTGANTGELFF
TRBV10-3,TRBJ2-1,-,TRBD2,TGTGCCATCAGTGGGCCTAGCGGAAACAATGAGCAGTTCTTC,CAISGPSGNNEQFF
TRBV7-7,TRBJ2-1,-,-,TGTGCCAGCAGCTCACAGGACAATGAGCAGTTCTTC,CASSSQDNEQFF
TRBV7-2,TRBJ2-1,-,TRBD2,TGTGCCAGCAGCCTACGGCCGGGGGGACGTGACAATGAGCAGTTCTTC,CASSLRPGGRDNEQFF
TRBV9,TRBJ2-2,-,-,TGTGCCAGCAGCACCACAACAGGAGCCGGGGAGCTGTTTTTT,CASSTTTGAGELFF